A selection of T cell receptor beta chains follows, all from one sample in a study of cytomegalovirus exposure and HLA in healthy donors. Produced via immunoSEQ multiplex PCR; TCRdb's table is partial and in-frame only. Of over 200,000 clones detected, roughly 82% appear once; the ten largest clones hold approximately 5.7%. Specimen: PBMCs. These receptors were collected from a man in his forties or fifties in good health and CMV-seropositive. CDR3s leave out the opening cysteine and the closing phenylalanine or tryptophan. Each record gives: V gene, clone size, CDR3 length, CDR3 protein. Only some rows state a clone size, as once, few, many or a class for expanded clones.

V: TRBV6-1; size: .; length: 12; CDR3: ASGSRSSGNTIY
V: TRBV10-1; size: .; length: 11; CDR3: ASSDRENTEAF
V: TRBV6-5; size: .; length: 12; CDR3: ASSYSGQYYGYT
V: TRBV6-5; size: .; length: 12; CDR3: ASLDLEGVTEAF
V: TRBV15; size: few; length: 13; CDR3: ATSRDGAGGYEQY
V: TRBV29-1; size: .; length: 14; CDR3: SVEELAGSSYNEQF
V: TRBV6-5; size: .; length: 13; CDR3: ASSYPAGPTGELF
V: TRBV9; size: .; length: 13; CDR3: ASSVTSGGGTEAF
V: TRBV19; size: few; length: 11; CDR3: ASSIVTGSEAF
V: TRBV15; size: .; length: 14; CDR3: ATSRTGTVLGDEQF
V: TRBV4-2; size: .; length: 15; CDR3: ASSQDFLSGVDQPQH
V: TRBV12-5; size: .; length: 13; CDR3: ASGLVDRGENEQF
V: TRBV15; size: .; length: 14; CDR3: ATSRDRGRTYNEQF